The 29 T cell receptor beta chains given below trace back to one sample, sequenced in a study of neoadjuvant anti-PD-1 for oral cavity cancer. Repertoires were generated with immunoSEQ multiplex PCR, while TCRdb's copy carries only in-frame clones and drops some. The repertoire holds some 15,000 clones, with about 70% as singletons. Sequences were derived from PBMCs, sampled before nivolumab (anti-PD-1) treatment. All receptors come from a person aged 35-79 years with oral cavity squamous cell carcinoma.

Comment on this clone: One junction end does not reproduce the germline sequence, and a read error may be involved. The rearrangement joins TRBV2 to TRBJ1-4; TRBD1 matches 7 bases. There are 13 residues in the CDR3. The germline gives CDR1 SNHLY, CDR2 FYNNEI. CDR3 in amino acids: CAGSLQGNEKLFF. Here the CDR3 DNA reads TGTGCCGGCAGTCTACAGGGGAATGAAAAACTGTTTTTT.

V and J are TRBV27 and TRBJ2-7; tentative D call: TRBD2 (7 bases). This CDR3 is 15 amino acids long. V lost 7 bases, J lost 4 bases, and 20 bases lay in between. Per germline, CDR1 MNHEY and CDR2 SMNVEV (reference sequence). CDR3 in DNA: TGTGCCAGCACCCCACGCGGGGGCAGGCTGTACGAGCAGTACTTC. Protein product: CASTPRGGRLYEQYF.

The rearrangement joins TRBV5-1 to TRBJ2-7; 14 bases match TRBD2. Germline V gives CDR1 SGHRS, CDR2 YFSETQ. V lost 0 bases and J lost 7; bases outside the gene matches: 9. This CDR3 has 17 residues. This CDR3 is CASSLEVTSGRAGEQYF. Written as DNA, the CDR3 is TGCGCCAGCAGCTTGGAGGTGACTAGCGGGAGGGCCGGTGAGCAGTACTTC.

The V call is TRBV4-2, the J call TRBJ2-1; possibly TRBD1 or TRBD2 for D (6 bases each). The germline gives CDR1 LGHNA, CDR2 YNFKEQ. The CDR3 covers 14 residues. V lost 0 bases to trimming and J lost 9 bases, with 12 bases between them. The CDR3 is CASSQETRGAEQFF. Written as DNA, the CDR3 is TGTGCCAGCAGCCAAGAAACAAGGGGGGCTGAGCAGTTCTTC.

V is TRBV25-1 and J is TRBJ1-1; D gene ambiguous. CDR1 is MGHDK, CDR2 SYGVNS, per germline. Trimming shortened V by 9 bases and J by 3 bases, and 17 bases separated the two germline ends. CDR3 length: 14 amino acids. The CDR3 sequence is CASSPFGIYTEAFF. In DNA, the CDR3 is TGTGCCAGTTCACCATTCGGGATTTACACTGAAGCTTTCTTT.

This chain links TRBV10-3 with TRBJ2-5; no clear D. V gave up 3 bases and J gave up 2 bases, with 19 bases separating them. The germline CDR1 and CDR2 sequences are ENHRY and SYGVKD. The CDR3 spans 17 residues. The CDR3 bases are TGTGCCATCAGTGATTCCAGCGCATGGAATATGCAAGAGACCCAGTACTTC. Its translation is CAISDSSAWNMQETQYF.

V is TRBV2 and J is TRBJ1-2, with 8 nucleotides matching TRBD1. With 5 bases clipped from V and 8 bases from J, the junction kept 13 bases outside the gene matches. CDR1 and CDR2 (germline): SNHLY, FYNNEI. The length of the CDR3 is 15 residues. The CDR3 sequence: CASSPLRTGSKGYTF. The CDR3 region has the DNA TGTGCCAGCAGTCCTCTCCGGACAGGGTCCAAGGGCTACACCTTC.

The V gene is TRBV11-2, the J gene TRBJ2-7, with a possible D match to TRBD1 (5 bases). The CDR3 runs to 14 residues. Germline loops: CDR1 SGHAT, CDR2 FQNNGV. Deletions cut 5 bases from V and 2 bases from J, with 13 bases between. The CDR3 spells CASSENQGPYEQYF. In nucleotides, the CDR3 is TGTGCCAGCAGCGAGAATCAGGGCCCCTACGAGCAGTACTTC.

CDR3 nucleotide sequence: TGTGCCAGCAGCTTTGGGACAGGTAACGAGCAGTACTTC. Translated: CASSFGTGNEQYF. V usage is TRBV11-2 and J usage is TRBJ2-7; TRBD1 agrees at 8 bases. The germline V gene has CDR1 SGHAT and CDR2 FQNNGV. Unmatched junction bases numbered 3, after V lost 3 bases and J lost 5 bases. The CDR3 has 13 amino acids.

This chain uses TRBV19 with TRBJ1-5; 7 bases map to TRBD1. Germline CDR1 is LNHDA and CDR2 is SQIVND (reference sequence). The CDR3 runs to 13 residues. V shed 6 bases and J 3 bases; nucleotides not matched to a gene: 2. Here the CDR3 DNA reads TGTGCCAGTAGGACAGGGCCCAATCAGCCCCAGCATTTT. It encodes CASRTGPNQPQHF.

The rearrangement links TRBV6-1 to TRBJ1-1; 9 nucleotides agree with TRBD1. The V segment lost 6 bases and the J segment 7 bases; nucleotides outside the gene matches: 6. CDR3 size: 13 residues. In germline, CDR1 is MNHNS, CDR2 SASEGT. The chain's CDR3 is CASSETGGSEAFF. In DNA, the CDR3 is TGTGCCAGCAGCGAGACAGGGGGTAGTGAAGCTTTCTTT.

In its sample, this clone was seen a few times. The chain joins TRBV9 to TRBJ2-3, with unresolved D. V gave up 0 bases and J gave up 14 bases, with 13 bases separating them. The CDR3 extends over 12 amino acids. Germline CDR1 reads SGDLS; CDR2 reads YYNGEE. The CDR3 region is CASSVVGASLYF. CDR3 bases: TGTGCCAGCAGCGTAGTAGGAGCGAGTCTGTATTTT.

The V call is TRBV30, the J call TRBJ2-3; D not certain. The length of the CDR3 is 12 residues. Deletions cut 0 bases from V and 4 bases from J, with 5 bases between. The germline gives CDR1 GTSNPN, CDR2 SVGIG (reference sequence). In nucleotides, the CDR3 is TGTGCCTGGAGTGTACGGGCAGATACGCAGTATTTT. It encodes CAWSVRADTQYF.

The CDR3 loop reads CASSSQLTGLGGYTF. The CDR3 nucleotides are TGTGCCAGCAGCTCACAACTGACAGGGCTGGGGGGCTACACCTTC. The gene calls are TRBV5-6 and TRBJ1-2, with TRBD1 matching 7 bases. Germline CDR1 reads SGHDT; CDR2 reads YYEEEE. V shed 3 bases, J shed 8 bases, and the junction held 13 bases outside the gene matches. CDR3 length: 15 amino acids.

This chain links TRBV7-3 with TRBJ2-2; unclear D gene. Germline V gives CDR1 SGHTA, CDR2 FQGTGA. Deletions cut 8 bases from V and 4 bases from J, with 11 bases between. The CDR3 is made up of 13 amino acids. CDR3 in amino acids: CASRLTSTGELFF. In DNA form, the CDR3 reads TGTGCCAGCCGCCTTACGTCCACCGGGGAGCTGTTTTTT.

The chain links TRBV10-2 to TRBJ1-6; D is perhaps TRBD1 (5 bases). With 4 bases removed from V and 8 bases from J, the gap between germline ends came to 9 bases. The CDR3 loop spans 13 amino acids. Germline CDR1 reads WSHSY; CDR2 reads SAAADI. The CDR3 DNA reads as TGCGCCAGCAGTGTAGGGACGGATTCACCCCTCCACTTT. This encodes CASSVGTDSPLHF.

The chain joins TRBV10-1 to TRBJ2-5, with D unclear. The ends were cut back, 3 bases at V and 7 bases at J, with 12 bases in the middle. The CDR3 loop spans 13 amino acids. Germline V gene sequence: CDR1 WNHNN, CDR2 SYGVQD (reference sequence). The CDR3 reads CASSDSPVGTQYF. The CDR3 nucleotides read TGCGCCAGCAGTGATTCTCCAGTAGGGACCCAGTACTTC.

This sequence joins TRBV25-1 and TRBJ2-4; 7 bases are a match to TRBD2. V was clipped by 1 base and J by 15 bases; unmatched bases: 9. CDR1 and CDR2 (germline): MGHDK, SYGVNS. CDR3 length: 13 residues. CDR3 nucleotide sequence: TGTGCCAGCAGTGAATGGAACGGGGGGACCTCGTACTTC. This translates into CASSEWNGGTSYF. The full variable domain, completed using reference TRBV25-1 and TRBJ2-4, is EADIYQTPRYLVIGTGKKITLECSQTMGHDKMYWYQQDPGMELHLIHYSYGVNSTEKGDLSSESTVSRIRTEHFPLTLESARPSHTSQYLCASSEWNGGTSYFGAGTRLSVL.

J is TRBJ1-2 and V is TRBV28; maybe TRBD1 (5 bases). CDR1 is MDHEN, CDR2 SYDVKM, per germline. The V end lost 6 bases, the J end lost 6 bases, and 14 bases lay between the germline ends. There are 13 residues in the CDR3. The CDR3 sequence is CASRLPGGDGYTF. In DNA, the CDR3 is TGTGCCAGCAGACTCCCGGGGGGGGATGGCTACACCTTC.

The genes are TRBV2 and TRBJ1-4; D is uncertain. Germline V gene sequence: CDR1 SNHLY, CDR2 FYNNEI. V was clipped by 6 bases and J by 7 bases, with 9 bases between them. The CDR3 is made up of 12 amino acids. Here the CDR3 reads CASREDGEKLFF. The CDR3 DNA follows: TGTGCCAGCAGGGAGGACGGTGAAAAACTGTTTTTT.

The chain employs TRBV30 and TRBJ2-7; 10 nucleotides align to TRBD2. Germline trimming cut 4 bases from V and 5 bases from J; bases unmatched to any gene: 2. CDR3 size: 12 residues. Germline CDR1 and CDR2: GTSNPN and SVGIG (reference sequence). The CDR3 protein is CAWTSGSHEQYF. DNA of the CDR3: TGTGCCTGGACTAGCGGGAGCCACGAGCAGTACTTC.

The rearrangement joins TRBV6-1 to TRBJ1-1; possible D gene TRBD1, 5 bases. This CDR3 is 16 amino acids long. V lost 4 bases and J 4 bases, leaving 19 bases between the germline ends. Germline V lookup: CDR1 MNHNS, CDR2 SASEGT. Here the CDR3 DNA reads TGTGCCAGCAGTGTGGGGGAGGTTAGTTTAGGCACTGAAGCTTTCTTT. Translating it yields CASSVGEVSLGTEAFF.

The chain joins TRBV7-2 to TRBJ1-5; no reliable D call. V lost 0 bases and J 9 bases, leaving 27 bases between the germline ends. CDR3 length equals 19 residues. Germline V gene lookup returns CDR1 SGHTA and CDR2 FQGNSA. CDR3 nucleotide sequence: TGTGCCAGCAGCTTAGCCCTGGGGAGTCTAAGTTCTAACTATATGCCCCAGCATTTT. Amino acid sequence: CASSLALGSLSSNYMPQHF.

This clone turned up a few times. The DNA of the CDR3 is TGCGCCAGCAGCCCATTCGACAGAACATATAGGGGCTACACCTTC. Translation gives CASSPFDRTYRGYTF. The gene calls are TRBV4-1 and TRBJ1-2; a weak D match, TRBD1 (5 bases). Trimming removed 4 bases at V and 8 bases at J, with 20 bases between. Germline CDR1 and CDR2: MGHRA and YSYEKL. CDR3 length: 15 residues.

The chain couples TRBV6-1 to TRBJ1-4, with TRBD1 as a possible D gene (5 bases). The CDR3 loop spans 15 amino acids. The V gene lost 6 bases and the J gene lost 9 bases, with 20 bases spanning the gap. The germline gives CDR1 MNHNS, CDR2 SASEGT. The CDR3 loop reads CASRLGGVREQKLFF. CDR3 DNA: TGTGCCAGCAGACTCGGGGGGGTCCGAGAGCAAAAACTGTTTTTT.

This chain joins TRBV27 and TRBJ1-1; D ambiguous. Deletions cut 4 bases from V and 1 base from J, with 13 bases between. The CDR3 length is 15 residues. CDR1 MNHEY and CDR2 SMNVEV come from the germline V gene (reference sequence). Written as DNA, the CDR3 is TGTGCCAGCAGTTCCCAATGGCAGGCGAACACTGAAGCTTTCTTT. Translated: CASSSQWQANTEAFF.

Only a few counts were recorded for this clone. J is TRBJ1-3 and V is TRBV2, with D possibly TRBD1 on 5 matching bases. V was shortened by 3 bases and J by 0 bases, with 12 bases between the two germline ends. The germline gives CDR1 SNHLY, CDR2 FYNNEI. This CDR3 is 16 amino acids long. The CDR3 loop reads CASSEGRGLSGNTIYF. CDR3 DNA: TGTGCCAGCAGTGAGGGACGGGGACTCTCTGGAAACACCATATATTTT.

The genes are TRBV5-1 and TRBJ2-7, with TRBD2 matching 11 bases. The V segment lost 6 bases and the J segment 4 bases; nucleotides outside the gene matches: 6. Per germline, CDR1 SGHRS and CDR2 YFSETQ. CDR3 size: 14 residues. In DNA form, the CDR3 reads TGCGCCAGCACAGGGACTAGCGGTGGTTACGAGCAGTACTTC. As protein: CASTGTSGGYEQYF. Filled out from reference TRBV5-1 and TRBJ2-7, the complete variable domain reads KAGVTQTPRYLIKTRGQQVTLSCSPISGHRSVSWYQQTPGQGLQFLFEYFSETQRNKGNFPGRFSGRQFSNSRSEMNVSTLELGDSALYLCASTGTSGGYEQYFGPGTRLTVT.

The CDR3 loop is CASSQFKSGGSNEQFF. CDR3 nucleotide sequence: TGTGCCAGCAGCCAATTTAAAAGCGGGGGGAGCAATGAGCAGTTCTTC. The chain combines TRBV4-2 with TRBJ2-1; TRBD2 matches 9 bases. CDR1 LGHNA and CDR2 YNFKEQ come from the germline V gene. This CDR3 region has 16 residues. The junction had 8 bases not matched to a gene; V was cut back by 2 bases and J by 6 bases.